This T cell receptor beta chain was obtained from a study of control samples from healthy donors and cancer patients. Method: immunoSEQ multiplex PCR; TCRdb's copy keeps in-frame clones and lacks some. Of about 29,000 clones listed, 70% to 90% are singletons. The CDR3 is made up of 14 amino acids. V gave up 0 bases and J gave up 9 bases, with 13 bases separating them. Germline-derived CDR1 and CDR2 are SGHRS and YFSETQ. This TCR was recovered from a female donor with melanoma. The sample consisted of formalin-fixed, paraffin-embedded tissue. The V and J genes are TRBV5-1 and TRBJ2-1; a weak D match, TRBD1 (5 bases). CDR3 DNA sequence: TGCGCCAGCAGCTTGGGTCAGGGTGGGGCTGAGCAGTTCTTC. Amino acids: CASSLGQGGAEQFF.